This T cell receptor (beta chain) was identified in a study of cytomegalovirus exposure and HLA in healthy donors. Study results and caveats: TCR beta V segments were, for the most part, productive about 87% or about 30% of the time in an earlier analysis. A link between a missense DCLRE1C variant and TCR beta V- and J-gene trimming emerged from a later analysis. Roughly uniform depth of sequencing across donors was assumed in presence/absence analyses.

As for this clone: Antigen specificity is unknown.

60 Vbeta and 13 Jbeta primers were used in PCR. Produced via immunoSEQ multiplex PCR; TCRdb's table is partial and in-frame only. The sample holds approximately 150,000 clones, just over 75% seen once. The CDR3 totals 13 residues. Germline V CDR1 and CDR2: MNHEY, SMNVEV (reference sequence). The V end was cut by 2 bases, the J end by 7 bases, with 9 bases between. The gene calls are TRBV27 and TRBJ2-1, with D possibly matching TRBD2 (5 bases). The sequence came from a man aged 40-49 years in good health and CMV-seronegative. The sequenced material came from PBMCs. CDR3 bases: TGTGCCAGCAGTTTAACTAGTATGAATGAGCAGTTCTTC. Translated, it gives CASSLTSMNEQFF.